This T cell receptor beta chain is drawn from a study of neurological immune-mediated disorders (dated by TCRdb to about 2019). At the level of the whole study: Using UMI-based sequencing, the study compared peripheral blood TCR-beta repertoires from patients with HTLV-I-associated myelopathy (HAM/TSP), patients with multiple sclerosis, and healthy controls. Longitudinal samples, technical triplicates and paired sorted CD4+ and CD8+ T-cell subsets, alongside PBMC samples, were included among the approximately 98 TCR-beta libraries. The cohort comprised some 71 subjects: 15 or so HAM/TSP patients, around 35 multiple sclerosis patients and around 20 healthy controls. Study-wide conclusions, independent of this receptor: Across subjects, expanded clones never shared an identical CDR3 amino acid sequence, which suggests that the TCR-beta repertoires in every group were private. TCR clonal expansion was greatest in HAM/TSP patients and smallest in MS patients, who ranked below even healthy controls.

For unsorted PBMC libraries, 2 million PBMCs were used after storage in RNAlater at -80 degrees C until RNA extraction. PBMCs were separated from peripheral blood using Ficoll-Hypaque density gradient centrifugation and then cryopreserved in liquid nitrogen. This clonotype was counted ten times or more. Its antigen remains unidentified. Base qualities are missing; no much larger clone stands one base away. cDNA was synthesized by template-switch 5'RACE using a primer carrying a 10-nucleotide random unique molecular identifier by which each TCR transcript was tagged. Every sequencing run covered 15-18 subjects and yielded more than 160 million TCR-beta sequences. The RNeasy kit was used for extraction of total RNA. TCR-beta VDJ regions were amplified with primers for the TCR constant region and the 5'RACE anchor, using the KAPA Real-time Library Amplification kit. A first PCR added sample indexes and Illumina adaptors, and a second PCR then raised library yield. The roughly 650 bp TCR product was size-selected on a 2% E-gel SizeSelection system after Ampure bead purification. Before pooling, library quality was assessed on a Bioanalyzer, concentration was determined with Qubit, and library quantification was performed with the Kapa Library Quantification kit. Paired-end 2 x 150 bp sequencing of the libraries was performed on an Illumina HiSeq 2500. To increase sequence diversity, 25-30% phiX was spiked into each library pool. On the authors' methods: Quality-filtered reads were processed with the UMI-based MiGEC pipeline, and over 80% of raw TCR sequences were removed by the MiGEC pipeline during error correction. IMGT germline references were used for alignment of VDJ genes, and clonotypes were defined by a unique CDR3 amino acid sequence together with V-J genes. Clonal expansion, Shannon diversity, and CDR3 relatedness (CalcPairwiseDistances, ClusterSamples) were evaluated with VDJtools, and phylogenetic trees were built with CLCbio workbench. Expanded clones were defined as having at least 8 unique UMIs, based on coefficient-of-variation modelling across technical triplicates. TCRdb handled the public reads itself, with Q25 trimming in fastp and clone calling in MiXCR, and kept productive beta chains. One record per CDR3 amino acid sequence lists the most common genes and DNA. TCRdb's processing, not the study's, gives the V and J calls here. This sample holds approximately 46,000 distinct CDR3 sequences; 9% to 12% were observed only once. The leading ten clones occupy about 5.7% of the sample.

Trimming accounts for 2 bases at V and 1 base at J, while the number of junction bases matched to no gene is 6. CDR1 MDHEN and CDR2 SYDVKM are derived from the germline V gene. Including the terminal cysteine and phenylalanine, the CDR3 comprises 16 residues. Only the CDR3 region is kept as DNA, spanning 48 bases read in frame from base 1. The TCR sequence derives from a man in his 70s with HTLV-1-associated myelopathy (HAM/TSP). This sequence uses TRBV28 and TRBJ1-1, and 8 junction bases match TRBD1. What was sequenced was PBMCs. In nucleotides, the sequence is TGTGCCAGCAGTTTAGGGACAGGAACCTCGAACACTGAAGCTTTCTTT. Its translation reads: CASSLGTGTSNTEAFF.